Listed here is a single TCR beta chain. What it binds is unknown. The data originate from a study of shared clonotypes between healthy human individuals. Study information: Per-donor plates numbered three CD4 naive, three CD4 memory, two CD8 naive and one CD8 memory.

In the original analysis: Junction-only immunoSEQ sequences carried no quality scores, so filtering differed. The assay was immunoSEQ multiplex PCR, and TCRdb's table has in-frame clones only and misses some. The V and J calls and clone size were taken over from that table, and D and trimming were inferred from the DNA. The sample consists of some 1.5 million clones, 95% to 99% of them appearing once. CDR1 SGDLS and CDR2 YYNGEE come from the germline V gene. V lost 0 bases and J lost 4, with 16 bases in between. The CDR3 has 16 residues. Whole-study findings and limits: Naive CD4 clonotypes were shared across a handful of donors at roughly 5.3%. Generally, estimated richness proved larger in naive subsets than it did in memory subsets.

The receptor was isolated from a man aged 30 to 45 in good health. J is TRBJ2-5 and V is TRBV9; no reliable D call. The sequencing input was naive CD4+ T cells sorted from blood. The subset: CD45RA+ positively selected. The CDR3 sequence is CASSVGGQRSIETQYF. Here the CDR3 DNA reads TGTGCCAGCAGCGTAGGTGGGCAGAGAAGCATAGAGACCCAGTACTTC.